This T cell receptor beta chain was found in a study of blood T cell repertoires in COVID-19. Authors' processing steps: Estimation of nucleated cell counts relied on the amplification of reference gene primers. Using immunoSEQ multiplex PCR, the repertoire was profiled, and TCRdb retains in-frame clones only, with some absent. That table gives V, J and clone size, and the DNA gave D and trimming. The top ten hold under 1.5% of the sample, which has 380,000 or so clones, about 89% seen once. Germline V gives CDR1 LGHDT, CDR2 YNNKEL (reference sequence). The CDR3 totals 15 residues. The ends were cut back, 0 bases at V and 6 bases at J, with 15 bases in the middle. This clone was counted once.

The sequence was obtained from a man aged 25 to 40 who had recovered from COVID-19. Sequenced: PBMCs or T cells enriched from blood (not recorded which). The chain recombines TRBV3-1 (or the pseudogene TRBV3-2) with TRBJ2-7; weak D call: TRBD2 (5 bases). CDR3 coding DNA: TGTGCCAGCAGCCAAGATCACGGGGTTCTGGGCGAGCAGTACTTC. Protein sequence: CASSQDHGVLGEQYF.